This T cell receptor beta chain was captured in a study of metastatic and nonmetastatic thyroid tumors. About the study: The comparison covered peripheral blood and tumor or nodule tissue in malignant and benign thyroid patients. Study-wide results and limits: As reported, TCR beta diversity in blood and tumor was significantly higher in malignant thyroid tumors than in benign nodules.

Until they underwent thyroid surgery, no patient had received any treatment. As originally analysed: For papillary thyroid cancer, a distant-metastasis classifier was constructed from CDR3 differences observed across clinicopathological groups. TCRdb re-clonotyped the PCR reads through MiXCR. V and J calls and clone size were set by TCRdb, not the authors. Here the sample spans 30,000 to 40,000 clones, around 33% being singletons. To note about this clone: The antigen remains unidentified.

V was pared by 7 bases and J by 2 bases, with 21 bases between. Germline V gives CDR1 SGHRS, CDR2 YFSETQ. This CDR3 is built from 16 residues. The sequenced material came from tumor tissue. The receptor comes from a female donor with papillary thyroid cancer or a benign thyroid nodule (not recorded which). Some clones in this sample may be carry-over from other donors' samples. The genes are TRBV5-1 and TRBJ2-5; a possible D gene is TRBD2 (6 bases). The CDR3 reads CASAFSPGVRQETQYF. The CDR3 bases are TGCGCCAGCGCCTTCTCCCCGGGGGTGAGACAAGAGACCCAGTACTTC. Using reference TRBV5-1 and TRBJ2-5 for the parts outside the CDR3, the full variable domain is KAGVTQTPRYLIKTRGQQVTLSCSPISGHRSVSWYQQTPGQGLQFLFEYFSETQRNKGNFPGRFSGRQFSNSRSEMNVSTLELGDSALYLCASAFSPGVRQETQYFGPGTRLLVL.